These 24 T cell receptor beta chains share one sample of origin, sequenced in a study of T-cell memory formation after mild COVID-19. TCRdb independently ran MiXCR on the 5' RACE reads; one entry per CDR3 protein. This sample has roughly 510,000 distinct CDR3 sequences, with 17% found just once. Sample: PBMCs or a T cell subset sorted from them (not recorded which). The receptors here all came from an adult woman who had mild COVID-19 (a few samples of this study predate the infection). Cell type and time point are not known.

This chain uses TRBV29-1 with TRBJ2-1; perhaps TRBD1 as D (5 bases). Germline V gives CDR1 SQVTM, CDR2 ANQGSEA. V shed 6 bases and J shed 6 bases, with 12 bases lying between them. This CDR3 has 12 residues. CDR3 amino acids: CSVPLGPNEQFF. CDR3 sequence (DNA): TGCAGCGTGCCCTTGGGGCCCAATGAGCAGTTCTTC.

This clonotype has a handful of counts. This chain uses TRBV7-2 with TRBJ1-1; D may be TRBD1 (5 bases). Trimming shortened V by 3 bases and J by 1 base, and 9 bases separated the two germline ends. The CDR3 covers 14 residues. CDR1 is SGHTA and CDR2 is FQGNSA in the germline V gene. CDR3 nucleotides: TGTGCCAGCAGCTTTGGACACGCGAACACTGAAGCTTTCTTT. The encoded protein is CASSFGHANTEAFF.

The chain has TRBV15 and TRBJ1-5; possible D gene TRBD1, 5 bases. The germline CDR1 and CDR2 sequences are LNHNV and YYDKDF (reference sequence). Trimming removed 1 base at V and 4 bases at J, with 26 bases between. The CDR3 consists of 20 residues. The CDR3 DNA reads TGTGCCACCAGCAGAGTGGCCGGTGCCCGGCTCAGCAGGGCAAATCAGCCCCAGCATTTT. Protein product: CATSRVAGARLSRANQPQHF.

This chain joins TRBV15 and TRBJ2-7; D is uncertain. Trimming shortened V by 5 bases and J by 0 bases, and 14 bases separated the two germline ends. Germline lookup yields CDR1 LNHNV and CDR2 YYDKDF (reference sequence). The CDR3 spans 15 residues. CDR3 protein: CATSYRVSSSYEQYF. CDR3 DNA: TGTGCCACCAGCTACCGAGTCTCAAGCTCCTACGAGCAGTACTTC.

This clonotype was seen a few times. This chain joins TRBV19 and TRBJ1-2, with TRBD1 matching over 7 bases. The germline V gene has CDR1 LNHDA and CDR2 SQIVND (reference sequence). The CDR3 length is 13 residues. The V gene end was trimmed by 7 bases and the J gene end by 4 bases; junction bases not matched to a gene: 6. CDR3 sequence (DNA): TGTGCCAGTACCAGGGGGGGAGTCTATGGCTACACCTTC. It translates to CASTRGGVYGYTF.

This clonotype was counted a few times. The chain is built from TRBV11-3 and TRBJ1-1; maybe TRBD1 (5 bases). There are 17 residues in the CDR3. Looked up from germline, CDR1 is SGHNT and CDR2 is YENEEA. V was clipped by 5 bases and J by 0 bases, with 19 bases between them. The CDR3 reads CASSPRDGLLLNTEAFF. For the CDR3, the DNA is TGTGCCAGCAGCCCTCGGGACGGCCTCCTTTTGAACACTGAAGCTTTCTTT.

V is TRBV24-1 and J is TRBJ2-5; 10 positions agree with TRBD2. J lost 1 base, V lost 6 bases, and 7 bases had no gene match. CDR3 length: 16 residues. Germline V gives CDR1 KGHDR, CDR2 SFDVKD. CDR3 in DNA: TGTGCCACCAGTCAAAGACTAGCGGGTATCCAAGAGACCCAGTACTTC. Protein product: CATSQRLAGIQETQYF.

The chain carries TRBV7-9 and TRBJ2-1; TRBD2 agrees at 9 bases. After removal of 4 bases from V and 6 bases from J, the junction contained 1 base not matched to a gene. CDR1 and CDR2 (germline): SEHNR, FQNEAQ (reference sequence). The CDR3 is 13 amino acids. CDR3 in DNA: TGTGCCAGCAGCTGGACTAGCGCCAATGAGCAGTTCTTC. Its protein is CASSWTSANEQFF.

The table lists this clonotype with many counts. CDR3 DNA: TGCGCCAGCAGTTACGGACAGGGTAATCAGCCCCAGCATTTT. It translates to CASSYGQGNQPQHF. V gene TRBV5-1 combines with J gene TRBJ1-5; the match to TRBD1 covers 8 bases. This CDR3 spans 14 amino acids. The ends lost 5 bases at V and 4 bases at J; junction bases unmatched: 5. CDR1 SGHRS and CDR2 YFSETQ come from the germline V gene.

This clonotype was found many times. The chain employs TRBV7-2 and TRBJ2-1, with 7 bases identical to TRBD2. Losses at the gene ends were 2 bases for V and 2 bases for J; bases not matched to a gene: 3. Germline V gene sequence: CDR1 SGHTA, CDR2 FQGNSA. The length of the CDR3 is 15 residues. The CDR3 protein is CASSLRGGTYNEQFF. The CDR3 nucleotides are TGTGCCAGCAGCTTACGCGGGGGAACCTACAATGAGCAGTTCTTC.

The rearrangement links TRBV6-5 to TRBJ1-2; 8 positions match TRBD1. Germline V lookup: CDR1 MNHEY, CDR2 SVGAGI. Unmatched junction bases numbered 8, after V lost 0 bases and J lost 5 bases. The CDR3 is made up of 16 amino acids. For the CDR3, the DNA is TGTGCCAGCAGTTACTCTACAGGGGGGCACTTTTATGGCTACACCTTC. Translation gives CASSYSTGGHFYGYTF.

The chain combines TRBV10-3 with TRBJ2-4; tentative D call: TRBD2 (5 bases). V gave up 5 bases and J gave up 8 bases, with 19 bases separating them. The CDR3 length is 15 residues. Germline V gene data show CDR1 as ENHRY and CDR2 as SYGVKD. The CDR3 is CAISFSAAPEDIQYF. DNA of the CDR3: TGTGCCATCAGTTTTAGCGCGGCACCTGAGGACATTCAGTACTTC.

Only a few counts were recorded for this clonotype. V is TRBV11-2 and J is TRBJ2-1; D may correspond to TRBD1 or TRBD2 (5 bases each). The CDR3 length is 14 residues. V lost 4 bases, J lost 9 bases, and 16 bases lay in between. Germline-derived CDR1 and CDR2 are SGHAT and FQNNGV. As DNA, the CDR3 is TGTGCCAGCAGCTCGCGCACGGCGAGGGGTGAGCAGTTCTTC. Residues: CASSSRTARGEQFF.

This clonotype was seen only a few times. V gene TRBV29-1 combines with J gene TRBJ2-7; the D gene is possibly TRBD1 (5 bases). Trimming took off 4 bases at V and 6 bases at J, with 7 bases between the two ends. The CDR3 contains 10 residues. From germline, CDR1 is SQVTM and CDR2 ANQGSEA. CDR3 residues: CSVAQGEQYF. The CDR3 DNA follows: TGCAGCGTTGCCCAGGGCGAGCAGTACTTC.

The CDR3 region is CASTIGTGQETQYF. The CDR3, as DNA: TGTGCCAGCACGATCGGGACAGGACAAGAGACCCAGTACTTC. The gene calls are TRBV5-6 and TRBJ2-5, with 8 bases fitting TRBD1. V lost 6 bases to trimming and J lost 2 bases; unmatched junction nucleotides: 6. Germline CDR1 and CDR2: SGHDT and YYEEEE. This CDR3 region has 14 residues.

There are a few counts of this clonotype. This chain connects TRBV5-1 to TRBJ1-2; 10 bases fit TRBD1. The CDR3 has 15 residues. The V gene end was trimmed by 3 bases and the J gene end by 7 bases; junction bases not matched to a gene: 9. Per the germline V gene, CDR1 is SGHRS and CDR2 is YFSETQ. In nucleotides, the CDR3 is TGCGCCAGCAGCTCCCCGGGACAGGGGCTTGGTGGCTACACCTTC. This gives the protein CASSSPGQGLGGYTF.

This chain links TRBV2 with TRBJ2-2; D is possibly TRBD2 (5 bases). The germline V and J ends were trimmed by 4 bases and 1 base, with 10 bases remaining between them. The CDR3 contains 15 residues. Germline V gene lookup returns CDR1 SNHLY and CDR2 FYNNEI. The CDR3 nucleotides read TGTGCCAGCAGTGTACAGCGGAAGAACACCGGGGAGCTGTTTTTT. Translation: CASSVQRKNTGELFF.

The chain uses TRBV20-1 and TRBJ2-5; D gene unclear. V lost 5 bases and J 2 bases, leaving 15 bases between the germline ends. Germline assignment: CDR1 DFQATT and CDR2 SNEGSKA (reference sequence). There are 14 residues in the CDR3. The CDR3 is CSAPARSSQETQYF. CDR3 nucleotides: TGCAGTGCTCCCGCCAGGAGTTCTCAAGAGACCCAGTACTTC.

This clonotype was counted many times. At one boundary the junction diverges from the germline segment, which might be a read error. This chain uses TRBV5-1 with TRBJ2-7; D is perhaps TRBD2 (6 bases). Germline CDR1 and CDR2: SGHRS and YFSETQ. The CDR3 contains 14 residues. CDR3 in amino acids: CASSPDAVGRKFRF. The CDR3 DNA reads TGCGCCAGCAGCCCGGACGCTGTGGGGAGGAAGTTTCGCTTC.

J is TRBJ2-7 and V is TRBV19; 11 nucleotides line up with TRBD1. The germline V gene has CDR1 LNHDA and CDR2 SQIVND (reference sequence). The CDR3 sequence is 15 residues long. V shed 3 bases and J 6 bases; nucleotides not matched to a gene: 7. In DNA, the CDR3 is TGTGCCAGTAGTATCGCCGGGACAGGGGGATTCGAGCAGTACTTC. This sequence encodes CASSIAGTGGFEQYF.

The gene calls are TRBV19 and TRBJ2-1; 9 bases are a match to TRBD1. The CDR3 has 15 amino acids. Germline CDR1 reads LNHDA; CDR2 reads SQIVND (reference sequence). The ends lost 3 bases at V and 8 bases at J; junction bases unmatched: 8. CDR3 protein: CASSIGTGKGDEQFF. The CDR3, as DNA: TGTGCCAGTAGTATCGGGACAGGGAAGGGTGATGAGCAGTTCTTC.

The chain employs TRBV27 and TRBJ2-7; 13 bases map to TRBD2. Losses at the gene ends were 1 base for V and 7 bases for J; bases not matched to a gene: 10. CDR3 length: 17 residues. CDR1 and CDR2 (germline): MNHEY, SMNVEV (reference sequence). In DNA, the CDR3 is TGTGCCAGCAGTTTATACCGGGCAGGGACTAGCGGGATTGAGCAGTACTTC. Translating it yields CASSLYRAGTSGIEQYF.

This chain joins TRBV15 and TRBJ1-2; the D gene is possibly TRBD1 (5 bases). Germline CDR1 LNHNV, CDR2 YYDKDF (reference sequence). Trimming pared 7 bases from V and 7 bases from J, leaving 16 bases between. CDR3 size: 13 residues. CDR3 amino acids: CATKTVSGFGYTF. In DNA, the CDR3 is TGTGCCACCAAGACAGTTTCGGGATTTGGCTACACCTTC.

The sample holds a few counts of this clonotype. An end of the junction does not agree with germline; a read error may underlie this. The chain couples TRBV5-1 to TRBJ1-1, with D possibly matching TRBD1 (6 bases). The germline CDR1 and CDR2 sequences are SGHRS and YFSETQ. The CDR3 spans 15 residues. The CDR3 bases are TGTGCCAGCAGCGTAGTTCGGGGGGCGAACACTGAAGCTTTCTTT. It translates to CASSVVRGANTEAFF.